This T cell receptor beta chain comes out of a study of CD8+CD57+ T cells in acquired aplastic anemia. Study results and caveats: Patients and controls turned out to have 25 to 35 CD8+ CDR3 sequences in common.

According to the study, genomic DNA was the template for TCR beta VDJ and CDR3 profiling. TCRdb redid the calling of the reads with MiXCR, one entry per CDR3 protein. Counted here are approximately 220,000 distinct CDR3 sequences, around half occurring once; the ten biggest clones make up 7.8%. Patients chosen for sequencing had shown CD8+CD57+ cell expansion by flow cytometry. Among the patients, all had severe acquired aplastic anemia. The sample holds many counts of this clonotype. Its target is not known. Germline loops: CDR1 SGHTS, CDR2 YDEGEE. The CDR3 sequence is 14 residues long. V lost 8 bases, J lost 5 bases, and 12 bases stayed unmatched.

The source of this sequence is a human donor with aplastic anemia. The specimen was sorted CD4+, CD8+, or CD8+CD57+ T cells (not recorded which) from PBMCs. The V and J genes are TRBV5-8 and TRBJ2-7, with 8 bases fitting TRBD1. In DNA, the CDR3 is TGTGCCAGTACAGGGGGGTCACCCTACGACGAGCAGTACTTC. Amino acids: CASTGGSPYDEQYF.